This T cell receptor beta chain was observed in a study of T cells in Graves' hyperthyroidism and ophthalmopathy. Patients between 18 and 65 years old had hyperthyroidism, newly diagnosed and lasting under 2 months. It was uncontrolled infection, other autoimmune disease, pregnancy or lactation that excluded patients. Diagnostic decisions used clinical symptoms, serum thyroxine and TRAb, thyroid ultrasound and orbital computed tomography. This clonotype came up many times. Trimming left V 1 base short and J 3 bases short, with 9 bases between. The CDR3 loop spans 14 amino acids. The germline V gene has CDR1 SGHTA and CDR2 FQGNSA. RNA transcripts gave rise to amplified TCR beta CDR3 regions. The primer set for the first-round RT-PCR of the TCR CDR3 was HTBI. TCRdb passed the multiplex PCR reads through MiXCR, listing each CDR3 protein once. The profile shows 300,000 to 450,000 distinct CDR3 sequences, roughly 14% of them singletons.

The chain carries TRBV7-2 and TRBJ1-2; D is undetermined. The TCR sequence derives from a woman under 30 with Graves' hyperthyroidism that later progressed to Graves' ophthalmopathy. Sequencing used blood. The CDR3 DNA sequence: TGTGCCAGCAGCTTAGGAGAAACGTACTATGGCTACACCTTC. Translating it yields CASSLGETYYGYTF.